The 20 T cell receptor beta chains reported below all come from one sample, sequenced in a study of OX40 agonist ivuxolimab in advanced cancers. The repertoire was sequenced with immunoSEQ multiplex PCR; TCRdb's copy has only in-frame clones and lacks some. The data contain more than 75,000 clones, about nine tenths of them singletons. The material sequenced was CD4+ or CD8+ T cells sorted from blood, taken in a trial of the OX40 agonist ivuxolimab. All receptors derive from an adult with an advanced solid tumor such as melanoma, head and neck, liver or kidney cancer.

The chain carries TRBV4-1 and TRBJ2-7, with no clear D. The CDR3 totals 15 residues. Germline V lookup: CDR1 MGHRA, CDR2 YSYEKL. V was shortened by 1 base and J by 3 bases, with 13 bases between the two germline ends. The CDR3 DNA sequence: TGCGCCAGCAGCCAAGCTGGCGGCAGAAACTACGAGCAGTACTTC. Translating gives CASSQAGGRNYEQYF.

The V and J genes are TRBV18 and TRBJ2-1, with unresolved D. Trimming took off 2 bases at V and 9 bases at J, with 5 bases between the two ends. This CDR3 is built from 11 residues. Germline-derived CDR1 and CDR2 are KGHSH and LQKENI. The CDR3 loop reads CASSPLGEQFF. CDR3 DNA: TGTGCCAGCTCACCATTAGGTGAGCAGTTCTTC.

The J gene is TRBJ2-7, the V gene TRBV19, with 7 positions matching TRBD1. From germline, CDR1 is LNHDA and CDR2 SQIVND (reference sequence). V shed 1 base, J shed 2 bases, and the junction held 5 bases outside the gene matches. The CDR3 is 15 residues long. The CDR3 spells CASSIVQGSTYEQYF. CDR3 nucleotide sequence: TGTGCCAGTAGTATAGTACAGGGGTCCACCTACGAGCAGTACTTC.

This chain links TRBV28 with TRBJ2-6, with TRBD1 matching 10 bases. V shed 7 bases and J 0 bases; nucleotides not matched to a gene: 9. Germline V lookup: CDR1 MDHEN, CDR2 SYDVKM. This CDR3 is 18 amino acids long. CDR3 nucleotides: TGTGCCAGCACCTCTACGGGACAGGGGAGCTCTGGGGCCAACGTCCTGACTTTC. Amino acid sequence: CASTSTGQGSSGANVLTF. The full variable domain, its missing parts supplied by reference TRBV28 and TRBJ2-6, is DVKVTQSSRYLVKRTGEKVFLECVQDMDHENMFWYRQDPGLGLRLIYFSYDVKMKEKGDIPEGYSVSREKKERFSLILESASTNQTSMYLCASTSTGQGSSGANVLTFGAGSRLTVL.

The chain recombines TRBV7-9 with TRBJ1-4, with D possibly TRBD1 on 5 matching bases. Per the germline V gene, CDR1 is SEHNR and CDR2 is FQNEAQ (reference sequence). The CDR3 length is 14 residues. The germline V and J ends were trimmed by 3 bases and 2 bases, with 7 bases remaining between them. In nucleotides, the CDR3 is TGTGCCAGCAGCTTCCAGGGTACTAATGAAAAACTGTTTTTT. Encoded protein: CASSFQGTNEKLFF.

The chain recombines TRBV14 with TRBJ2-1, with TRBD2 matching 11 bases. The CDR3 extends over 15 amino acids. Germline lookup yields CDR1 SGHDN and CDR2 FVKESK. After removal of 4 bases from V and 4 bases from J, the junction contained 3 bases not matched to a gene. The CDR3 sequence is CASSLGTSGYNEQFF. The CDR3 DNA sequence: TGTGCCAGCAGCCTCGGGACTAGCGGATACAATGAGCAGTTCTTC. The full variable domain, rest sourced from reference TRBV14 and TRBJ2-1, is EAGVTQFPSHSVIEKGQTVTLRCDPISGHDNLYWYRRVMGKEIKFLLHFVKESKQDESGMPNNRFLAERTGGTYSTLKVQPAELEDSGVYFCASSLGTSGYNEQFFGPGTRLTVL.

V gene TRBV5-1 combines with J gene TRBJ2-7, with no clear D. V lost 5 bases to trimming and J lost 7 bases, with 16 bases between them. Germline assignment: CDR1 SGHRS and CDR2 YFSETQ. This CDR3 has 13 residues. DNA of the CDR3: TGCGCCAGCAGGTATTCGCCCGGCGAGGAGCAGTACTTC. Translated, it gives CASRYSPGEEQYF.

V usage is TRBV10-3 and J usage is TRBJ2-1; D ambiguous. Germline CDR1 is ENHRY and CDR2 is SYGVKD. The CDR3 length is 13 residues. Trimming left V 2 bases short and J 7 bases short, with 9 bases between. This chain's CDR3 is CAISEPLSNEQFF. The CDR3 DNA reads TGTGCCATCAGTGAGCCATTGTCTAATGAGCAGTTCTTC.

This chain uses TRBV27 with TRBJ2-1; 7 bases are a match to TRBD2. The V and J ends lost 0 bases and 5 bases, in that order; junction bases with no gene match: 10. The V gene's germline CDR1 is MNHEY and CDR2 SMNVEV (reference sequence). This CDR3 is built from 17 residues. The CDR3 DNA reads TGTGCCAGCAGTTTATCTATTTTGACTAGCAGAAACAATGAGCAGTTCTTC. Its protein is CASSLSILTSRNNEQFF.

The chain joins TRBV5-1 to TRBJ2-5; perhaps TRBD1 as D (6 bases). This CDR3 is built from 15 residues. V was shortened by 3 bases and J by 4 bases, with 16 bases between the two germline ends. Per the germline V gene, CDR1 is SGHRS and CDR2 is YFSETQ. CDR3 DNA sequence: TGCGCCAGCAGCTCAGGGGCTACCGGAGGAGAGACCCAGTACTTC. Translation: CASSSGATGGETQYF.

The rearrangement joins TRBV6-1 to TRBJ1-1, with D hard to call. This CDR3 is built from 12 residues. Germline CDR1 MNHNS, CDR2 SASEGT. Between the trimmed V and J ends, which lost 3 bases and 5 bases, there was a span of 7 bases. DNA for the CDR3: TGTGCCAGCAGTGATCGTGGGACTGAAGCTTTCTTT. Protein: CASSDRGTEAFF.

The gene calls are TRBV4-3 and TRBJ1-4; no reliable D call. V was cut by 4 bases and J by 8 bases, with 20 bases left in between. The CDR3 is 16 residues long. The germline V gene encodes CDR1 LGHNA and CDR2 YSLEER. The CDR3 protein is CASSLEKPDFGEKLFF. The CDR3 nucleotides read TGCGCCAGCAGCCTCGAAAAACCGGACTTTGGGGAAAAACTGTTTTTT.

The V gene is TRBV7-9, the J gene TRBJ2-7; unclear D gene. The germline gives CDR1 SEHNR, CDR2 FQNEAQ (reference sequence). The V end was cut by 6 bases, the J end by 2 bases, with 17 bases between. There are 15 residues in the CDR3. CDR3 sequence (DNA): TGTGCCAGCAGTAAATCCGGCGCCTCGACCTACGAGCAGTACTTC. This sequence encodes CASSKSGASTYEQYF.

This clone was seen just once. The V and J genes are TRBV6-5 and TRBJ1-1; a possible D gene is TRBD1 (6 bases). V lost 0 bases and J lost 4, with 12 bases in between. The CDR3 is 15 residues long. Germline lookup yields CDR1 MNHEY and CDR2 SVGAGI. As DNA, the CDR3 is TGTGCCAGCAGTTACTCAACAGGGATGGCCACTGAAGCTTTCTTT. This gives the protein CASSYSTGMATEAFF.

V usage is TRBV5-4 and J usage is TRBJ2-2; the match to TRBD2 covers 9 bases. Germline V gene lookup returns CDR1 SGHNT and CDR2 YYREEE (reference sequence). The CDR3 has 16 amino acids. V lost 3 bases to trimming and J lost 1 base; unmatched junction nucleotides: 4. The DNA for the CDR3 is TGTGCCAGCAGCTCAATGACTAGCGGGAACACCGGGGAGCTGTTTTTT. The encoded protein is CASSSMTSGNTGELFF.

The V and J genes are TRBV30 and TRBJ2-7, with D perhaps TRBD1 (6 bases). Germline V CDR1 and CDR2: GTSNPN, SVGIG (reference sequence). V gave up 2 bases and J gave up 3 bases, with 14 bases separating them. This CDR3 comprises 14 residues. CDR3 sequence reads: CAWSNVRGIYEQYF. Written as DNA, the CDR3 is TGTGCCTGGAGTAATGTGAGGGGGATCTACGAGCAGTACTTC.

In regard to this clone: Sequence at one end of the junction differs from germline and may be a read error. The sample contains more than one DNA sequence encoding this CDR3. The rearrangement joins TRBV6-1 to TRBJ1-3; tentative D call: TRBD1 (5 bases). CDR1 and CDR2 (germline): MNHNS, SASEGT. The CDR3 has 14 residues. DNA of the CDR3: TGTGCCAGCAGTGAAGCAGGGGCTGGGAACACCATATATTTT. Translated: CASSEAGAGNTIYF.

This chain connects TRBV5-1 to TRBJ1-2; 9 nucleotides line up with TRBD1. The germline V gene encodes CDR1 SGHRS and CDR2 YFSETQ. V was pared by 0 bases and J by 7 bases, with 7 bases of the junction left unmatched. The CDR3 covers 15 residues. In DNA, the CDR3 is TGCGCCAGCAGCTTGGCTCCGGGGACAGGGTTTGGCTACACCTTC. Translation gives CASSLAPGTGFGYTF.

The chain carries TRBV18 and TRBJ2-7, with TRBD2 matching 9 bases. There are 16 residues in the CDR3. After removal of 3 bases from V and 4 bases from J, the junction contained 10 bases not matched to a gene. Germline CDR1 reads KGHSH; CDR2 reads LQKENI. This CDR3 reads CASSPLSLTSGYEQYF. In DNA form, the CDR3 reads TGTGCCAGCTCACCCCTTTCCCTGACTAGCGGTTACGAGCAGTACTTC.

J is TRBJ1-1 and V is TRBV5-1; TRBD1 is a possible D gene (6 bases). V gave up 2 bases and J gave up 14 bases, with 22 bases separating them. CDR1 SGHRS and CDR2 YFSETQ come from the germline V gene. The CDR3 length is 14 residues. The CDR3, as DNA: TGCGCCAGCAGCTTAATAATGGACAGTGGGTCCTCCTTCTTT. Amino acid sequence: CASSLIMDSGSSFF.